A selection of T cell receptor beta chains follows, all from one sample in a study of blood T cells in healthy people across ages. MiXCR, run by TCRdb on the 5' RACE reads, gives a single entry per CDR3 protein. The table shows 750,000 to 850,000 distinct CDR3 sequences, with about 25% occurring only once. The same sample was also studied in work on T cells of mothers and their children.

What was sequenced was blood. Receptors were obtained from a boy younger than 18 in good health. Both conserved end residues are part of each CDR3. The D gene is left open where the match is weak. Clone size, where shown, is once, few, many, or a class for clones that have expanded.

j_call | d_call | v_call | clone_size | cdr3_aa | cdr3_nt
TRBJ2-1 | TRBD2 | TRBV9 | few | CASSDPRLAEANEQFF | TGTGCCAGCAGCGACCCTCGACTAGCGGAGGCCAATGAGCAGTTCTTC
TRBJ1-2 | . | TRBV25-1 | . | CASSEGWRTNNYGYTF | TGTGCCAGCAGTGAAGGGTGGCGGACAAATAACTATGGCTACACCTTC
TRBJ1-4 | . | TRBV6-1 | few | CASRPDQTRDANEKLFF | TGTGCCAGCAGACCCGACCAGACCCGGGATGCAAATGAAAAACTGTTTTTT
TRBJ1-2 | . | TRBV12-3/TRBV12-4 | . | CASSFGGNNGYTF | TGTGCCAGCAGTTTTGGGGGGAATAATGGCTACACCTTC
TRBJ2-2 | . | TRBV2 | . | CASRVLSTGKLFF | TGTGCCAGCAGGGTCCTTAGCACCGGGAAGCTGTTTTTT
TRBJ1-4 | . | TRBV5-4 | . | CASSHHNSPNEKLFF | TGTGCCAGCAGCCACCACAACAGTCCGAATGAAAAACTGTTTTTT
TRBJ2-5 | TRBD2 | TRBV7-9 | . | CASSLAASTSGQETQYF | TGTGCCAGCAGCTTAGCTGCTTCGACTAGCGGGCAAGAGACCCAGTACTTC
TRBJ1-2 | . | TRBV29-1 | . | CSVEEWAGYTF | TGCAGCGTTGAGGAGTGGGCCGGCTACACCTTC
TRBJ2-7 | . | TRBV20-1 | . | CSAGGGADPYEQYF | TGCAGTGCTGGAGGGGGGGCCGACCCATACGAGCAGTACTTC
TRBJ2-1 | . | TRBV5-4 | . | CTSSLQGSSYNEQFF | TGTACCAGCAGCTTGCAAGGGAGCTCCTACAATGAGCAGTTCTTC
TRBJ1-4 | . | TRBV5-6 | . | CASSRTETNEKLFF | TGTGCCAGCAGCCGGACAGAAACTAATGAAAAACTGTTTTTT
TRBJ1-2 | . | TRBV18 | . | CASSPNVGIQGYTF | TGTGCCAGCTCGCCAAATGTCGGGATTCAAGGCTACACCTTC
TRBJ2-7 | TRBD2 | TRBV10-3 | few | CAIAAGVSYEQYF | TGTGCCATAGCAGCGGGGGTCTCTTACGAGCAGTACTTC
TRBJ2-3 | . | TRBV9 | . | CASSVPPVADTTDTQYF | TGTGCCAGCAGCGTGCCCCCTGTAGCCGACACGACAGATACGCAGTATTTT
TRBJ1-5 | . | TRBV27 | . | CASGDGDSNQPQHF | TGTGCCAGCGGGGACGGTGATAGCAATCAGCCCCAGCATTTT
TRBJ2-6 | . | TRBV2 | . | CASIFGQAHRGANVLTF | TGTGCCAGCATTTTCGGTCAAGCGCACCGGGGGGCCAACGTCCTGACTTTC
TRBJ2-3 | . | TRBV7-3 | few | CASSLFAGAPPDTQYF | TGTGCCAGCAGCTTATTCGCGGGGGCCCCCCCAGATACGCAGTATTTT
TRBJ2-7 | TRBD1 | TRBV6-5 | few | CASSVDRGLYEQYF | TGTGCCAGCAGCGTAGATAGGGGGCTATACGAGCAGTACTTC
TRBJ2-4 | . | TRBV20-1 | few | CSAAGHAGAGTKNIQYF | TGCAGTGCTGCCGGTCATGCGGGGGCCGGGACCAAAAACATTCAGTACTTC
TRBJ2-4 | . | TRBV5-1 | few | CASSPPTDTNIQYF | TGCGCCAGCAGTCCGCCCACGGATACAAACATTCAGTACTTC
TRBJ2-5 | . | TRBV7-2 | . | CASSLGLGGGQETQYF | TGTGCCAGCAGCTTAGGTTTGGGAGGGGGCCAAGAGACCCAGTACTTC
TRBJ2-5 | . | TRBV29-1 | few | CSVEGLSHRGTQYF | TGCAGCGTTGAAGGGCTAAGCCACCGGGGGACCCAGTACTTC